The 22 T cell receptor beta chains below were found in one sample sequenced in a study of blood T cell repertoires in COVID-19. Sequencing was performed with immunoSEQ multiplex PCR; in TCRdb, only in-frame clones are kept and a portion is missing. The table records about 350,000 clones, about 88% of them present only once. The material sequenced was peripheral blood. The receptors stem from a woman aged 60-70 years with COVID-19, enrolled during active disease.

This clone has just one count. V is TRBV18 and J is TRBJ2-7, with TRBD1 matching over 11 bases. The germline CDR1 and CDR2 sequences are KGHSH and LQKENI. J was trimmed by 2 bases and V by 4 bases; bases with no gene match: 4. CDR3 length: 15 amino acids. The CDR3 here is CASSHGTGGAYEQYF. CDR3 sequence (DNA): TGTGCCAGCTCACACGGGACAGGGGGAGCCTACGAGCAGTACTTC.

The chain has TRBV4-3 and TRBJ2-7; 7 nucleotides line up with TRBD1. CDR3 length: 15 residues. The V and J ends lost 0 bases and 3 bases, in that order; junction bases with no gene match: 5. The germline CDR1 and CDR2 sequences are LGHNA and YSLEER. CDR3 sequence reads: CASSQEWQGDYEQYF. CDR3 DNA: TGCGCCAGCAGCCAAGAGTGGCAGGGGGACTACGAGCAGTACTTC.

The rearrangement links TRBV5-4 to TRBJ1-2, with a possible D match to TRBD1 (5 bases). Trimming took 4 bases from V and 6 from J, leaving 22 bases between them. CDR1 is SGHNT and CDR2 is YYREEE in the germline V gene (reference sequence). CDR3 size: 16 residues. The CDR3 region is CASSTGGVRSQDGYTF. The CDR3 nucleotides are TGTGCCAGCAGCACAGGTGGGGTCCGCAGTCAGGATGGCTACACCTTC.

The rearrangement uses TRBV10-1 and TRBJ2-7, with TRBD1 identical over 7 bases. Trimming took 4 bases from V and 3 from J; bases not matched to a gene: 6. The CDR3 extends over 14 amino acids. Per germline, CDR1 WNHNN and CDR2 SYGVQD (reference sequence). CDR3 in DNA: TGCGCCAGCAGTGTTGGGCCAGGGGGCTACGAGCAGTACTTC. Its translation is CASSVGPGGYEQYF.

The chain carries TRBV7-9 and TRBJ1-4, with D uncertain. The germline V gene has CDR1 SEHNR and CDR2 FQNEAQ (reference sequence). Trimming shortened V by 6 bases and J by 8 bases, and 16 bases separated the two germline ends. The CDR3 has 14 amino acids. The CDR3 region has the DNA TGTGCCAGCAGTCGGGCGGGGTCAGAAGAAAAACTGTTTTTT. It specifies CASSRAGSEEKLFF.

The chain links TRBV25-1 to TRBJ2-5; no clear D gene. This CDR3 comprises 15 residues. V shed 0 bases and J shed 1 base, with 9 bases lying between them. Germline CDR1 and CDR2: MGHDK and SYGVNS. CDR3 coding DNA: TGTGCCAGCAGTGAATATAATCCCAGCCAAGAGACCCAGTACTTC. As protein: CASSEYNPSQETQYF.

This clone was seen only once. This chain uses TRBV11-3 with TRBJ2-6, with a weak D call TRBD1 (7 bases). The CDR3 has 17 amino acids. The germline V and J ends were trimmed by 1 base and 1 base, with 11 bases remaining between them. CDR1 SGHNT and CDR2 YENEEA come from the germline V gene. The CDR3 protein is CASSLGRGVSGANVLTF. The CDR3 nucleotides are TGTGCCAGCAGCTTAGGCAGGGGGGTATCTGGGGCCAACGTCCTGACTTTC.

This chain connects TRBV19 to TRBJ2-7; the match to TRBD1 covers 9 bases. CDR3 length: 13 amino acids. Losses at the gene ends were 8 bases for V and 5 bases for J; bases not matched to a gene: 7. Germline CDR1 LNHDA, CDR2 SQIVND (reference sequence). The CDR3 region has the DNA TGTGCCAGTGCCCCCGGGACAGGGCACGAGCAGTACTTC. Encoded protein: CASAPGTGHEQYF. Together with reference TRBV19 and TRBJ2-7, the CDR3 gives the full variable domain: DGGITQSPKYLFRKEGQNVTLSCEQNLNHDAMYWYRQDPGQGLRLIYYSQIVNDFQKGDIAEGYSVSREKKESFPLTVTSAQKNPTAFYLCASAPGTGHEQYFGPGTRLTVT.

The chain uses TRBV25-1 and TRBJ2-5; 7 bases map to TRBD1. CDR3 length: 15 residues. The junction had 6 bases not matched to a gene; V was cut back by 3 bases and J by 2 bases. Germline V gene data show CDR1 as MGHDK and CDR2 as SYGVNS. Here the CDR3 reads CASSDDRVFQETQYF. The CDR3 DNA sequence: TGTGCCAGCAGTGATGACAGGGTGTTTCAAGAGACCCAGTACTTC.

The rearrangement joins TRBV4-3 to TRBJ1-3, with a weak D call TRBD1 (6 bases). The germline CDR1 and CDR2 sequences are LGHNA and YSLEER. This CDR3 region has 16 residues. The ends were cut back, 0 bases at V and 0 bases at J, with 9 bases in the middle. Written as DNA, the CDR3 is TGCGCCAGCAGCCAAGAAGTGGGGGCCTCTGGAAACACCATATATTTT. It encodes CASSQEVGASGNTIYF.

The rearrangement uses TRBV18 and TRBJ1-2; 9 bases line up with TRBD1. CDR1 is KGHSH and CDR2 is LQKENI in the germline V gene. The J segment lost 4 bases and the V segment lost 2 bases, leaving 8 bases of the junction unmatched. The CDR3 runs 16 residues. The DNA for the CDR3 is TGTGCCAGCTCACCAGAAGGGACAGGGCGGGTCTATGGCTACACCTTC. Encoded protein: CASSPEGTGRVYGYTF.

V is TRBV7-2 and J is TRBJ2-5; maybe TRBD2 (6 bases). V was trimmed by 5 bases and J by 1 base, leaving 14 bases between them. CDR3 length: 15 residues. Germline CDR1 and CDR2: SGHTA and FQGNSA. CDR3 DNA: TGTGCCAGCAGCCCCCTGCGGGGTTCCCAAGAGACCCAGTACTTC. Protein: CASSPLRGSQETQYF.

The V and J genes are TRBV29-1 and TRBJ1-4, with a possible D match to TRBD1 (5 bases). The V end lost 7 bases, the J end lost 6 bases, and 15 bases lay between the germline ends. From germline, CDR1 is SQVTM and CDR2 ANQGSEA. The CDR3 contains 13 residues. The CDR3 sequence is CSALDGGDEKLFF. As DNA, the CDR3 is TGCAGCGCCCTGGACGGAGGGGATGAAAAACTGTTTTTT.

The gene calls are TRBV27 and TRBJ2-7, with 8 bases fitting TRBD1. The ends lost 5 bases at V and 2 bases at J; junction bases unmatched: 5. The CDR3 covers 14 residues. The germline gives CDR1 MNHEY, CDR2 SMNVEV (reference sequence). The CDR3 bases are TGTGCCAGCAGTGACGGGACAGGACCCTACGAGCAGTACTTC. Protein product: CASSDGTGPYEQYF.

This clone has a single count. The chain has TRBV7-6 and TRBJ2-1, with D tentatively TRBD1 (6 bases). This CDR3 has 16 residues. V lost 5 bases and J lost 4, with 18 bases in between. CDR1 and CDR2 from the germline V gene are SGHVS and FNYEAQ. CDR3: CASSPIQGSQYNEQFF. CDR3 DNA: TGTGCCAGCAGCCCGATCCAGGGGTCGCAGTACAATGAGCAGTTCTTC.

This clone was observed a single time. V usage is TRBV13 and J usage is TRBJ1-1; D is undetermined. Germline CDR1 is PRHDT and CDR2 is FYEKMQ (reference sequence). The CDR3 has 13 residues. Trimming removed 3 bases at V and 6 bases at J, with 11 bases between. CDR3 DNA: TGTGCCAGCAGCTTTGAAGACACCTCTGAAGCTTTCTTT. This sequence encodes CASSFEDTSEAFF.

The chain is built from TRBV9 and TRBJ2-7; 7 bases are shared with TRBD1. This CDR3 is 14 amino acids long. V lost 0 bases and J lost 2; bases outside the gene matches: 2. The germline gives CDR1 SGDLS, CDR2 YYNGEE. The chain's CDR3 is CASSVGQGPYEQYF. For the CDR3, the DNA is TGTGCCAGCAGCGTAGGACAGGGTCCCTACGAGCAGTACTTC.

The rearrangement uses TRBV9 and TRBJ2-3; 12 positions match TRBD2. The CDR3 runs 16 residues. J gave up 0 bases and V 4 bases, and 3 bases lay outside the gene matches. The germline CDR1 and CDR2 sequences are SGDLS and YYNGEE. As DNA, the CDR3 is TGTGCCAGCAGCCCACTAGCGGGGGGCAGCACAGATACGCAGTATTTT. Protein sequence: CASSPLAGGSTDTQYF. The full variable domain, rest sourced from reference TRBV9 and TRBJ2-3, is DSGVTQTPKHLITATGQRVTLRCSPRSGDLSVYWYQQSLDQGLQFLIQYYNGEERAKGNILERFSAQQFPDLHSELNLSSLELGDSALYFCASSPLAGGSTDTQYFGPGTRLTVL.

The chain recombines TRBV5-1 with TRBJ2-3; 8 bases fit TRBD2. Germline-derived CDR1 and CDR2 are SGHRS and YFSETQ. V lost 1 base, J lost 0 bases, and 4 bases stayed unmatched. The CDR3 is 16 amino acids. The CDR3 region is CASSLQLAGSTDTQYF. CDR3 DNA sequence: TGCGCCAGCAGCTTGCAGCTAGCGGGTAGCACAGATACGCAGTATTTT.

V usage is TRBV6-1 and J usage is TRBJ1-2; TRBD1 aligns across 7 bases. The CDR3 has 13 residues. CDR1 and CDR2 from the germline V gene are MNHNS and SASEGT. V was pared by 5 bases and J by 4 bases, with 4 bases of the junction left unmatched. CDR3 sequence: CASSLTGTYGYTF. CDR3 DNA sequence: TGTGCCAGCAGTTTGACAGGGACCTATGGCTACACCTTC.

The genes are TRBV29-1 and TRBJ2-5; tentative D call: TRBD2 (7 bases). The CDR3 runs to 14 residues. The germline V and J ends were trimmed by 4 bases and 4 bases, with 16 bases remaining between them. Germline CDR1 is SQVTM and CDR2 is ANQGSEA. CDR3 amino acids: CSVVRGAVGETQYF. CDR3 bases: TGCAGCGTTGTACGGGGGGCCGTGGGAGAGACCCAGTACTTC.

J is TRBJ1-4 and V is TRBV7-9; perhaps TRBD1 as D (6 bases). Germline CDR1 SEHNR, CDR2 FQNEAQ (reference sequence). This CDR3 spans 16 amino acids. The V and J ends lost 2 bases and 0 bases respectively, with 10 bases between them. The CDR3: CASSLKQGPTNEKLFF. In DNA form, the CDR3 reads TGTGCCAGCAGCTTAAAACAGGGACCAACTAATGAAAAACTGTTTTTT.